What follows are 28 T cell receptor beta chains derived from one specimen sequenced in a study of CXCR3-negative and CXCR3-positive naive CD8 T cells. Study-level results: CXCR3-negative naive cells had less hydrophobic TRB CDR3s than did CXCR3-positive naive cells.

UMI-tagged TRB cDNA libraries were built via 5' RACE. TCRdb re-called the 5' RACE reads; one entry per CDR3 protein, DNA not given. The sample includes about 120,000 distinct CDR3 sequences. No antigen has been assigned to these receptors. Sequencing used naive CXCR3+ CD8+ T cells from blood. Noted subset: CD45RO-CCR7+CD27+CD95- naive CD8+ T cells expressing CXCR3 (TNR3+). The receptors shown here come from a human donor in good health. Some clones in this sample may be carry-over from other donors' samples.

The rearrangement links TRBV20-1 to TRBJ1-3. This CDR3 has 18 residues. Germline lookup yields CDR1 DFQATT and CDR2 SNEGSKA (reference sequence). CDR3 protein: CSARDVRDAALGGNTIYF.

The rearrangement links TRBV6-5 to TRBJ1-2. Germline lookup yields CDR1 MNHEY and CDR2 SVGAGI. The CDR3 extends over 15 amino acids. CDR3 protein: CASSYSMPIDYGYTF.

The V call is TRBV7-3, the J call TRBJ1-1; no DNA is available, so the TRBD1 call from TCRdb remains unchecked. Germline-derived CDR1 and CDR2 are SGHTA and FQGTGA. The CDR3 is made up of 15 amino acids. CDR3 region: CASSPGQGMNTEAFF.

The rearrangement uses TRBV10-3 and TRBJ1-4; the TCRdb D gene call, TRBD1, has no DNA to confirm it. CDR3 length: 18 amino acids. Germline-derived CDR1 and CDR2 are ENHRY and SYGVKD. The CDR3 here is CAISESWGETATNEKLFF.

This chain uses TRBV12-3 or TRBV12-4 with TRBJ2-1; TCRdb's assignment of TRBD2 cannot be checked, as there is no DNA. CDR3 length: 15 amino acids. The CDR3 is CASTIPGLSFNEQFF.

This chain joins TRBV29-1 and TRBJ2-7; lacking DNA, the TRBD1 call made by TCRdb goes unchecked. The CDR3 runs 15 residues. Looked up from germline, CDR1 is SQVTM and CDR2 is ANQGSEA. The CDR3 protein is CSVLGDREIFYEQYF.

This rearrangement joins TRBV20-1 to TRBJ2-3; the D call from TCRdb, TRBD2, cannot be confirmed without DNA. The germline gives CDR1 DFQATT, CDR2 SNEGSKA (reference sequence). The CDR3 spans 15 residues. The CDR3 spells CSARVMEEITDTQYF.

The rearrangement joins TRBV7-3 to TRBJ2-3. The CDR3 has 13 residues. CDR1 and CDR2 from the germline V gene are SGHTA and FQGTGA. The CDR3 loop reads CASSMRSVDTQYF.

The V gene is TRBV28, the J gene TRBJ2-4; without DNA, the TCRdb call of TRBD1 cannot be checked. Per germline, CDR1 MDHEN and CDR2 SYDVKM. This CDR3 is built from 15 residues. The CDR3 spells CASSWRGLAKNIQYF.

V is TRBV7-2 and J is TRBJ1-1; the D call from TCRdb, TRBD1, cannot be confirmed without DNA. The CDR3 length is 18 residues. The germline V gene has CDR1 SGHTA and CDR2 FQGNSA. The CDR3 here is CASSSPNTGTVIHTEAFF.

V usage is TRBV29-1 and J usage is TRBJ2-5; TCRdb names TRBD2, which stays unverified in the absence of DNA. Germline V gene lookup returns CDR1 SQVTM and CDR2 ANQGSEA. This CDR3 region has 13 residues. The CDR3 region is CSVEGLAGETQYF.

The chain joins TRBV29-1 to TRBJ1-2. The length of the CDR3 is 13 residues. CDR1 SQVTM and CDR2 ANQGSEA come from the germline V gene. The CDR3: CSVEGLREAGYTF. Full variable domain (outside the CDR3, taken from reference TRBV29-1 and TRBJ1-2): SAVISQKPSRDICQRGTSLTIQCQVDSQVTMMFWYRQQPGQSLTLIATANQGSEATYESGFVIDKFPISRPNLTFSTLTVSNMSPEDSSIYLCSVEGLREAGYTFGSGTRLTVV.

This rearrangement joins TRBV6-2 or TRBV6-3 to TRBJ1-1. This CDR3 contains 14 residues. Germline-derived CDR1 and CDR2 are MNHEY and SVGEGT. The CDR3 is CASSYTPGPTEAFF.

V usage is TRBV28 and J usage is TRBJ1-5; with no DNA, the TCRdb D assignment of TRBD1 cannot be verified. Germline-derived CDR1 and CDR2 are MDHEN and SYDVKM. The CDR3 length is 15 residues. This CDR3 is CASSLRDRRNQPQHF.

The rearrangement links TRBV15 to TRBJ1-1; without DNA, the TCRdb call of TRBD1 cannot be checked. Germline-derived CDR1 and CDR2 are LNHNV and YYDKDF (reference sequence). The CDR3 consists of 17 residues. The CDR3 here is CATSRDWGGWGNTEAFF.

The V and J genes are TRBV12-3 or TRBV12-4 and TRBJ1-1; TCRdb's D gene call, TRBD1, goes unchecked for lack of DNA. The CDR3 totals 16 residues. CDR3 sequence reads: CASRPEPGQVNTEAFF.

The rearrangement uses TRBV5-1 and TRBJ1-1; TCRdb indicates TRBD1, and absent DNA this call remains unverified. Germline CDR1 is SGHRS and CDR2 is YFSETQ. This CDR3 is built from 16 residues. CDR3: CASSSTPGTLNTEAFF.

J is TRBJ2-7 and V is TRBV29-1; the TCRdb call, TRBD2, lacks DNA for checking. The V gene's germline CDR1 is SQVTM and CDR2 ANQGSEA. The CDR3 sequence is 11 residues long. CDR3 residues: CSVLRSYEQYF.

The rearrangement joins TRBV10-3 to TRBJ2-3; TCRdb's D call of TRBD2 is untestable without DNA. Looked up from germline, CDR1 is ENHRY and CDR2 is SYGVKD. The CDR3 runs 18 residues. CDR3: CATAGTSGGRGNTDTQYF.

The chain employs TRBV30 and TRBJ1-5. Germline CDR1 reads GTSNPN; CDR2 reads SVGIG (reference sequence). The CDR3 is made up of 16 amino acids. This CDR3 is CAWTKPGALPNQPQHF.

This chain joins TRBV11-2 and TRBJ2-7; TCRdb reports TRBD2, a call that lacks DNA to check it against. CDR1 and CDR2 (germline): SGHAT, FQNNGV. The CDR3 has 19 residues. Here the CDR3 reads CASSLFPPTTSGISYEQYF.

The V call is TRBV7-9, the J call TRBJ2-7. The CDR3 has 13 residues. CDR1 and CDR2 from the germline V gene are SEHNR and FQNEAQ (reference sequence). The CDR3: CASSLGYSYEQYF.

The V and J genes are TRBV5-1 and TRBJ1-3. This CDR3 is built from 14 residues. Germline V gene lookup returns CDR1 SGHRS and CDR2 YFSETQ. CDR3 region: CASRRSLSGNTIYF.

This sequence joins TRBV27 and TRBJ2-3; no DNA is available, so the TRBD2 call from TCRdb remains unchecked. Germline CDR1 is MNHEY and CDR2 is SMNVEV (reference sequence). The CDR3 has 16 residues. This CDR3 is CASSLNAGNWADTQYF.

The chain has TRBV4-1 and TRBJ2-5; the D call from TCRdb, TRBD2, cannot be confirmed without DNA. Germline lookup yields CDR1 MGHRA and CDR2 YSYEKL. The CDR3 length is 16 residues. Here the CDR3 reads CASSLQTSGDQETQYF.

CDR3 loop: CASTAGNMNTEAFF. The V call is TRBV5-1, the J call TRBJ1-1. The CDR3 has 14 residues. Germline lookup yields CDR1 SGHRS and CDR2 YFSETQ.

CDR3 sequence: CSARTGDTEAFF. The J gene is TRBJ1-1, the V gene TRBV20-1; the TCRdb call, TRBD1, lacks DNA for checking. There are 12 residues in the CDR3. Germline CDR1 is DFQATT and CDR2 is SNEGSKA (reference sequence).

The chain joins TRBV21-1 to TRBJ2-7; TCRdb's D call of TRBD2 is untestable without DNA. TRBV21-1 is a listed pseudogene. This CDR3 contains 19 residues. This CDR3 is CASSKASPRNPSWVREQYF.